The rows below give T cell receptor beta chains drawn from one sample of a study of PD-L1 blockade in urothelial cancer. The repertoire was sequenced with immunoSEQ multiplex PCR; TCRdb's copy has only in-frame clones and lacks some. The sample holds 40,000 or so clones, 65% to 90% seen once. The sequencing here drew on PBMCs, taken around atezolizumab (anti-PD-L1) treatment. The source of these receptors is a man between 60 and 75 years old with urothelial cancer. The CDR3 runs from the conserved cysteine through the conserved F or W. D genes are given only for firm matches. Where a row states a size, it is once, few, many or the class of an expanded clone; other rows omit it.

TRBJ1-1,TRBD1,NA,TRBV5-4,TGTGCCAGCAGCTCCAGACCGGGACAGGGGAACACTGAAGCTTTCTTT,CASSSRPGQGNTEAFF
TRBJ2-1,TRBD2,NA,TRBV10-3,TGTGCCATCACCCCCTCCCGGACTAGCGGACGGGGGGAGGTTAATGAGCAGTTCTTC,CAITPSRTSGRGEVNEQFF
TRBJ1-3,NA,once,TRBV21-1,TGTGCCAGCAGCTACATCCCAGCGAGTACCATATATTTT,CASSYIPASTIYF
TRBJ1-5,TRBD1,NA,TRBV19,TGTGCCAGTAGTGCCGAGACAGGGGGCTACAATCAGCCCCAGCATTTT,CASSAETGGYNQPQHF
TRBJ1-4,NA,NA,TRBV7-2,TGTGCCAGCAGCGCATGGTCGGGGGCAACTAATGAAAAACTGTTTTTT,CASSAWSGATNEKLFF
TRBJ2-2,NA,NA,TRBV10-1,TGCGCCAGCAGTGGATGGATTAGCGGTCCCACCGGGGAGCTGTTTTTT,CASSGWISGPTGELFF
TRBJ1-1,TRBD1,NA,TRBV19,TGTGCCAGTAGTACTTTCACAGGGGTGAACACTGAAGCTTTCTTT,CASSTFTGVNTEAFF
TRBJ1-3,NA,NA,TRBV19,TGTGCCAGTAGTCAGGGGACATTCGGAAACACCATATATTTT,CASSQGTFGNTIYF
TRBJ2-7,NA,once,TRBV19,TGTGCCAGTAGTCGGCGAGAAGGAGAATACGAGCAGTACTTC,CASSRREGEYEQYF
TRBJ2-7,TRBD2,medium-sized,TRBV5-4,TGTGCCAGCAGCTCGACCATGACTAGCGTTTACGAGCAGTACTTC,CASSSTMTSVYEQYF
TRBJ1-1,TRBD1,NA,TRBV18,TGTGCCAGCGCGAGGGACAGTTACACTGAAGCTTTCTTT,CASARDSYTEAFF
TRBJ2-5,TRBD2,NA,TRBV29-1,TGCAGCGTTGATGGGACTAGCGGGTACCAAGAGACCCAGTACTTC,CSVDGTSGYQETQYF
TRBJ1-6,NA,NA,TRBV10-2,TGCGCCAGCAGTGATGTGGCAGGCCCATATAATTCACCCCTCCACTTT,CASSDVAGPYNSPLHF
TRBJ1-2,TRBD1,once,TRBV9,TGTGCCAGCAGCGGACAGGGGGCGCTTGCCTATGGCTACACCTTC,CASSGQGALAYGYTF
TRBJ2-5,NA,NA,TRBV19,TGTGCCAGTAGTATCCCCTCGGGGACCCAGTACTTC,CASSIPSGTQYF
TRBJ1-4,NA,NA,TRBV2,TGTGCCAGCAGCAGGGACAACTCCAATGAAAAACTGTTTTTT,CASSRDNSNEKLFF
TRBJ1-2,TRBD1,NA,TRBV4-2,TGTGCCAGCACCATAGGACAGGGTATCTATGGCTACACCTTC,CASTIGQGIYGYTF